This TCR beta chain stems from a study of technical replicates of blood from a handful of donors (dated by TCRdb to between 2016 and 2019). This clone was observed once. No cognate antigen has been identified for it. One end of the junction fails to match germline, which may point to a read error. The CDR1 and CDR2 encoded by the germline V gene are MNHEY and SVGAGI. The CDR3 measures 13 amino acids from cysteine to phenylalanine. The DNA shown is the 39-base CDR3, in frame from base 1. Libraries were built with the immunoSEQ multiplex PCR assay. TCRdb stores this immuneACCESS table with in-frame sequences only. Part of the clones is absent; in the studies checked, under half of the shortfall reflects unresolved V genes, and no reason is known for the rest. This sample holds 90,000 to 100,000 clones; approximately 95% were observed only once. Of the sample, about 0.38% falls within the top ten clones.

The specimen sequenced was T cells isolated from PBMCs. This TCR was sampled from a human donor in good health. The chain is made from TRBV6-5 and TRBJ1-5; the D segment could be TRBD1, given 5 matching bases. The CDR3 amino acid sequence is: CASSYVQDQPQHF. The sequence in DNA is TGTGCCAGCAGTTACGTACAGGATCAACCCCAGCATTTT.